One and the same sample provided the 15 T cell receptor beta chains below, sequenced in a study of blood T cell repertoires in COVID-19. Assay: immunoSEQ multiplex PCR; the TCRdb copy retains only in-frame clones and omits some. Seen here are around 26,000 clones, around 89% observed once, and the top ten hold approximately 2.6%. Sequenced material: peripheral blood. The receptors derive from a human donor in a cohort sampled during active COVID-19.

The V gene is TRBV18, the J gene TRBJ2-5; TRBD2 might be the D (5 bases). Trimming took 2 bases from V and 5 from J, leaving 9 bases between them. Germline V gene sequence: CDR1 KGHSH, CDR2 LQKENI. The CDR3 runs 13 residues. CDR3 coding DNA: TGTGCCAGCTCACCAGGACTGGTGGAGACCCAGTACTTC. It translates to CASSPGLVETQYF.

V is TRBV7-2 and J is TRBJ1-5; 9 bases line up with TRBD1. CDR3 length: 15 residues. The J segment lost 5 bases and the V segment lost 3 bases, leaving 5 bases of the junction unmatched. Germline CDR1 SGHTA, CDR2 FQGNSA. CDR3: CASSLGTGWHQPQHF. CDR3 bases: TGTGCCAGCAGCTTGGGGACAGGGTGGCATCAGCCCCAGCATTTT.

V usage is TRBV5-1 and J usage is TRBJ1-4; 9 bases align to TRBD1. The V and J ends lost 6 bases and 7 bases, in that order; junction bases with no gene match: 7. Germline V gene lookup returns CDR1 SGHRS and CDR2 YFSETQ. This CDR3 comprises 14 residues. DNA for the CDR3: TGCGCCAGCAAGCCCGGGACAGGGATTGAAAAACTGTTTTTT. It yields the protein CASKPGTGIEKLFF.

The gene calls are TRBV30 and TRBJ2-5, with TRBD2 matching over 11 bases. V gave up 4 bases and J gave up 4 bases; unmatched junction bases: 5. The CDR3 sequence is 14 residues long. Germline V CDR1 and CDR2: GTSNPN, SVGIG (reference sequence). CDR3 amino acids: CAWTSGGTRETQYF. The DNA of the CDR3 is TGTGCCTGGACTAGCGGGGGGACTAGAGAGACCCAGTACTTC.

The rearrangement uses TRBV15 and TRBJ1-4, with D possibly matching TRBD1 (6 bases). The CDR3 has 14 residues. Per germline, CDR1 LNHNV and CDR2 YYDKDF (reference sequence). Trimming took off 5 bases at V and 5 bases at J, with 12 bases between the two ends. The CDR3 loop is CATSGTPRNEKLFF. CDR3 nucleotide sequence: TGTGCCACCAGCGGGACACCCCGAAATGAAAAACTGTTTTTT.

The chain couples TRBV6-2 or TRBV6-3 to TRBJ2-1; tentative D call: TRBD2 (7 bases). CDR1 is MNHEY, CDR2 SVGEGT, per germline. V was shortened by 2 bases and J by 14 bases, with 19 bases between the two germline ends. The CDR3 is made up of 14 amino acids. The chain's CDR3 is CASSYDTGGLFKFF. CDR3 in DNA: TGTGCCAGCAGTTACGATACGGGGGGCCTTTTTAAGTTCTTC.

The chain uses TRBV5-4 and TRBJ2-6, with 10 bases that match TRBD1. This CDR3 is built from 18 residues. CDR1 SGHNT and CDR2 YYREEE come from the germline V gene (reference sequence). Trimming cost V 7 bases and J 0 bases; bases outside gene matches: 10. CDR3 sequence (DNA): TGTGCCAGCCACAGGGACGACAGGGGGCTCTCTGGGGCCAACGTCCTGACTTTC. Translating it yields CASHRDDRGLSGANVLTF. The full variable domain, rest sourced from reference TRBV5-4 and TRBJ2-6, is ETGVTQSPTHLIKTRGQQVTLRCSSQSGHNTVSWYQQALGQGPQFIFQYYREEENGRGNFPPRFSGLQFPNYSSELNVNALELDDSALYLCASHRDDRGLSGANVLTFGAGSRLTVL.

The rearrangement joins TRBV6-2 or TRBV6-3 to TRBJ2-5; TRBD2 aligns across 7 bases. The CDR3 is 18 amino acids. CDR1 and CDR2 (germline): MNHEY, SVGEGT. J was trimmed by 5 bases and V by 2 bases; bases with no gene match: 17. The CDR3 coding sequence is TGTGCCAGCAGTTACCCCATTGAGTTGTCAGCCGGGAGGGAGACCCAGTACTTC. Protein product: CASSYPIELSAGRETQYF.

The chain links TRBV20-1 to TRBJ2-5; 13 nucleotides line up with TRBD2. The germline V gene has CDR1 DFQATT and CDR2 SNEGSKA (reference sequence). The CDR3 has 16 residues. Trimming cost V 3 bases and J 2 bases; bases outside gene matches: 6. The CDR3 protein is CSASGQLAGGQETQYF. As DNA, the CDR3 is TGCAGTGCTAGTGGGCAACTAGCGGGGGGGCAAGAGACCCAGTACTTC.

Only a few counts were recorded for this clone. V usage is TRBV4-1 and J usage is TRBJ1-3; 9 positions match TRBD1. With 3 bases clipped from V and 7 bases from J, the junction kept 7 bases outside the gene matches. Germline lookup yields CDR1 MGHRA and CDR2 YSYEKL. This CDR3 has 15 amino acids. CDR3 bases: TGCGCCAGCAGCCAGGCACAGGGGGCGTTTAACACCATATATTTT. It specifies CASSQAQGAFNTIYF.

The genes are TRBV7-2 and TRBJ2-1, with 9 positions matching TRBD2. V was pared by 5 bases and J by 9 bases, with 11 bases of the junction left unmatched. CDR3 length equals 15 residues. Germline lookup yields CDR1 SGHTA and CDR2 FQGNSA. CDR3 region: CASSLGRGGLLEQFF. CDR3 sequence (DNA): TGTGCCAGCAGCCTCGGGCGGGGGGGCTTACTTGAGCAGTTCTTC.

The CDR3 sequence: CASSVQGVPYEQYF. The CDR3 DNA follows: TGTGCCAGCAGCGTGCAAGGGGTCCCGTACGAGCAGTACTTC. The chain has TRBV9 and TRBJ2-7, with a tentative D call TRBD1 (5 bases). This CDR3 region has 14 residues. Germline V gene sequence: CDR1 SGDLS, CDR2 YYNGEE. Trimming shortened V by 2 bases and J by 4 bases, and 13 bases separated the two germline ends. Drawing the rest from reference TRBV9 and TRBJ2-7, the complete variable domain is DSGVTQTPKHLITATGQRVTLRCSPRSGDLSVYWYQQSLDQGLQFLIQYYNGEERAKGNILERFSAQQFPDLHSELNLSSLELGDSALYFCASSVQGVPYEQYFGPGTRLTVT.

The V gene is TRBV19, the J gene TRBJ2-2, with D possibly being TRBD2 (6 bases). There are 13 residues in the CDR3. Germline V gene lookup returns CDR1 LNHDA and CDR2 SQIVND (reference sequence). Trimming cost V 8 bases and J 5 bases, with 12 bases left between them. As DNA, the CDR3 is TGTGCCAGTGGTAATGGGGGGACCGGGGAGCTGTTTTTT. This encodes CASGNGGTGELFF.

This chain uses TRBV3-1 (or the pseudogene TRBV3-2) with TRBJ1-1; possibly TRBD1 for D (6 bases). This CDR3 contains 14 residues. CDR1 and CDR2 (germline): LGHDT, YNNKEL (reference sequence). The V end lost 4 bases, the J end lost 5 bases, and 14 bases lay between the germline ends. The CDR3 region is CASSPPGQGTEAFF. CDR3 sequence (DNA): TGTGCCAGCAGCCCGCCAGGGCAGGGGACTGAAGCTTTCTTT.

This chain uses TRBV19 with TRBJ1-5, with 7 bases aligning to TRBD1. After removal of 1 base from V and 4 bases from J, the junction contained 7 bases not matched to a gene. The CDR3 has 16 amino acids. CDR1 is LNHDA, CDR2 SQIVND, per germline (reference sequence). CDR3 nucleotides: TGTGCCAGTAGTATAGCGGGGGCCAGGGGGAATCAGCCCCAGCATTTT. Translated: CASSIAGARGNQPQHF. Looking up the rest from reference TRBV19 and TRBJ1-5 gives the full variable domain: DGGITQSPKYLFRKEGQNVTLSCEQNLNHDAMYWYRQDPGQGLRLIYYSQIVNDFQKGDIAEGYSVSREKKESFPLTVTSAQKNPTAFYLCASSIAGARGNQPQHFGDGTRLSIL.